This entry lists 22 T cell receptor beta chains sequenced from one sample in a study of cytomegalovirus exposure and HLA in healthy donors (dated by TCRdb to the late 2010s). Libraries were constructed by the immunoSEQ multiplex PCR assay. In its TCRdb copy, this immuneACCESS table keeps in-frame sequences only and misses some clones. Where compared with another copy, unresolved V genes explain less than half of these, and the others have no known cause. Here the sample has about 130,000 clones; roughly 90% occur a single time. About 1.5% of the sample is in the top ten clones. The specimen sequenced was PBMCs. The source is a man aged 30-40 years in good health and CMV-seronegative.

The gene calls are TRBV25-1 and TRBJ1-1, with D possibly matching TRBD1 (5 bases). Trimming left V 4 bases short and J 8 bases short, with 26 bases between. This CDR3 has 17 amino acids. CDR1 and CDR2 from the germline V gene are MGHDK and SYGVNS. The chain's CDR3 is CASSAFSGNGGVLEAFF. The CDR3, as DNA: TGTGCCAGCAGTGCCTTCTCCGGTAACGGGGGGGTTTTGGAAGCTTTCTTT. Variable domain in full (rest from reference TRBV25-1 and TRBJ1-1): EADIYQTPRYLVIGTGKKITLECSQTMGHDKMYWYQQDPGMELHLIHYSYGVNSTEKGDLSSESTVSRIRTEHFPLTLESARPSHTSQYLCASSAFSGNGGVLEAFFGQGTRLTVV.

The chain joins TRBV10-1 to TRBJ2-2, with 12 bases identical to TRBD2. V dropped 9 bases and J dropped 5; count of bases not matched to a gene: 4. There are 14 residues in the CDR3. From germline, CDR1 is WNHNN and CDR2 SYGVQD (reference sequence). The CDR3 sequence: CASSSGRGTGELFF. CDR3 sequence (DNA): TGCGCCAGTTCTAGCGGGAGGGGTACCGGGGAGCTGTTTTTT.

The chain carries TRBV4-3 and TRBJ2-7; D unresolved. Looked up from germline, CDR1 is LGHNA and CDR2 is YSLEER. The CDR3 has 13 amino acids. With 3 bases removed from V and 2 bases from J, the gap between germline ends came to 8 bases. CDR3 residues: CASSQTRAYEQYF. Written as DNA, the CDR3 is TGCGCCAGCAGCCAGACCCGGGCCTACGAGCAGTACTTC.

The gene calls are TRBV14 and TRBJ2-3, with D tentatively TRBD1 (6 bases). Germline-derived CDR1 and CDR2 are SGHDN and FVKESK. This CDR3 is built from 16 residues. Trimming pared 4 bases from V and 2 bases from J, leaving 16 bases between. The CDR3 DNA reads TGTGCCAGCAGCCCGGAATCGGGACATTACACAGATACGCAGTATTTT. Translation gives CASSPESGHYTDTQYF.

The chain employs TRBV5-4 and TRBJ2-7; D might be TRBD2 (6 bases). The CDR3 loop spans 14 amino acids. The germline V gene encodes CDR1 SGHNT and CDR2 YYREEE (reference sequence). Trimming cost V 1 base and J 1 base, with 9 bases left between them. This CDR3 reads CASSLKAGSYEQYF. The CDR3 DNA is TGTGCCAGCAGCTTGAAGGCGGGGTCCTACGAGCAGTACTTC. The full variable domain, with the rest looked up from reference TRBV5-4 and TRBJ2-7, is ETGVTQSPTHLIKTRGQQVTLRCSSQSGHNTVSWYQQALGQGPQFIFQYYREEENGRGNFPPRFSGLQFPNYSSELNVNALELDDSALYLCASSLKAGSYEQYFGPGTRLTVT.

The CDR3: CASSLRQGEFSGNTIYF. The CDR3 DNA reads as TGTGCCAGCAGCTTACGACAGGGAGAATTTTCTGGAAACACCATATATTTT. This chain uses TRBV11-2 with TRBJ1-3; 7 bases are a match to TRBD1. The CDR3 is made up of 17 amino acids. The ends lost 2 bases at V and 1 base at J; junction bases unmatched: 8. Germline-derived CDR1 and CDR2 are SGHAT and FQNNGV.

This CDR3 is CASSLAGPGEKLFF. CDR3 nucleotides: TGTGCCAGCAGCTTAGCTGGGCCGGGAGAAAAACTGTTTTTT. The chain is built from TRBV7-2 and TRBJ1-4, with D uncertain. This CDR3 has 14 residues. V was clipped by 0 bases and J by 8 bases, with 10 bases between them. The germline V gene encodes CDR1 SGHTA and CDR2 FQGNSA.

The CDR3 DNA reads as TGTGCCAGCAGGGATCTAGCCGCTTCCTACGAGCAGTACTTC. Encoded protein: CASRDLAASYEQYF. The gene calls are TRBV6-6 and TRBJ2-7; D may be TRBD2 (5 bases). V gave up 6 bases and J gave up 1 base, with 13 bases separating them. Per germline, CDR1 MNHNY and CDR2 SVGAGI (reference sequence). The CDR3 runs to 14 residues.

CDR3 bases: TGTGCCAGCAGCTTGAGAGCGCTTGCCGGGTCTTTCTACAATGAGCAGTTCTTC. This sequence encodes CASSLRALAGSFYNEQFF. The chain joins TRBV5-6 to TRBJ2-1; D remains ambiguous. The CDR3 is made up of 18 amino acids. Germline assignment: CDR1 SGHDT and CDR2 YYEEEE. V was cut by 1 base and J by 3 bases, with 20 bases left in between.

This chain joins TRBV7-2 and TRBJ2-7; a weak D match, TRBD1 (6 bases). This CDR3 is built from 15 residues. CDR1 and CDR2 (germline): SGHTA, FQGNSA. Between the trimmed V and J ends, which lost 5 bases and 4 bases, there was a span of 18 bases. CDR3 sequence: CASSPKGRGAYEQYF. CDR3 coding DNA: TGTGCCAGCAGCCCAAAGGGCAGGGGCGCGTACGAGCAGTACTTC.

The gene calls are TRBV6-1 and TRBJ2-3, with D unclear. The germline V and J ends were trimmed by 3 bases and 8 bases, with 6 bases remaining between them. This CDR3 spans 11 amino acids. The germline gives CDR1 MNHNS, CDR2 SASEGT. CDR3 sequence reads: CASSESSTQYF. In DNA, the CDR3 is TGTGCCAGCAGTGAGTCGAGTACGCAGTATTTT.

The sample holds a few counts of this clone. Here the CDR3 reads CAWSVWGAIYF. CDR3 in DNA: TGTGCCTGGAGTGTCTGGGGCGCCATATATTTT. The V and J genes are TRBV30 and TRBJ1-3; D might be TRBD1 (5 bases). With 0 bases removed from V and 11 bases from J, the gap between germline ends came to 8 bases. The germline V gene has CDR1 GTSNPN and CDR2 SVGIG (reference sequence). This CDR3 has 11 amino acids.

The chain combines TRBV7-2 with TRBJ1-5; 8 nucleotides match TRBD1. Germline assignment: CDR1 SGHTA and CDR2 FQGNSA. After removal of 3 bases from V and 5 bases from J, the junction contained 6 bases not matched to a gene. CDR3 length: 15 amino acids. The CDR3 sequence: CASSLDRDLYQPQHF. CDR3 in DNA: TGTGCCAGCAGCTTGGACAGGGACCTTTATCAGCCCCAGCATTTT.

The chain employs TRBV19 and TRBJ1-3; D uncertain. V lost 6 bases and J lost 0, with 6 bases in between. The CDR3 runs 13 residues. Germline assignment: CDR1 LNHDA and CDR2 SQIVND (reference sequence). The CDR3 loop is CASRVSSGNTIYF. The CDR3, as DNA: TGTGCCAGTAGGGTGAGCTCTGGAAACACCATATATTTT.

This chain links TRBV11-2 with TRBJ2-7, with 8 bases aligning to TRBD1. Germline CDR1 and CDR2: SGHAT and FQNNGV. The CDR3 has 13 amino acids. The CDR3 DNA follows: TGTGCCAGCAGCTTGGAGGACAGGGCTTGTCCCCGGGTC. Encoded protein: CASSLEDRACPRV.

The V gene is TRBV9, the J gene TRBJ2-2; 12 bases fit TRBD2. Germline V gene lookup returns CDR1 SGDLS and CDR2 YYNGEE. The CDR3 is made up of 16 amino acids. Unmatched junction bases numbered 6, after V lost 3 bases and J lost 6 bases. The CDR3 here is CASSARLAGVPGELFF. The CDR3, as DNA: TGTGCCAGCAGCGCACGACTAGCGGGAGTTCCCGGGGAGCTGTTTTTT.

This chain uses TRBV4-1 with TRBJ2-3, with 13 bases identical to TRBD2. Germline lookup yields CDR1 MGHRA and CDR2 YSYEKL. V lost 6 bases, J lost 3 bases, and 6 bases stayed unmatched. The CDR3 totals 16 residues. Here the CDR3 DNA reads TGCGCCAGCAGAGCCAGGACTAGCGGGAGTACAGATACGCAGTATTTT. This gives the protein CASRARTSGSTDTQYF.

This chain uses TRBV6-5 with TRBJ1-4; 7 nucleotides agree with TRBD1. V lost 10 bases, J lost 5 bases, and 7 bases stayed unmatched. The CDR3 extends over 13 amino acids. Germline CDR1 reads MNHEY; CDR2 reads SVGAGI. The CDR3 here is CATLDRLNEKLFF. DNA of the CDR3: TGTGCCACCTTGGACAGGCTAAATGAAAAACTGTTTTTT.

The chain joins TRBV7-2 to TRBJ1-5; D remains ambiguous. V was trimmed by 0 bases and J by 0 bases, leaving 9 bases between them. The germline V gene has CDR1 SGHTA and CDR2 FQGNSA. This CDR3 is 16 amino acids long. The CDR3 loop reads CASSLAGVYSNQPQHF. CDR3 sequence (DNA): TGTGCCAGCAGCTTAGCCGGGGTTTATAGCAATCAGCCCCAGCATTTT. Combining the CDR3 with reference TRBV7-2 and TRBJ1-5 gives the whole variable domain GAGVSQSPSNKVTEKGKDVELRCDPISGHTALYWYRQSLGQGLEFLIYFQGNSAPDKSGLPSDRFSAERTGGSVSTLTIQRTQQEDSAVYLCASSLAGVYSNQPQHFGDGTRLSIL.

The chain joins TRBV29-1 to TRBJ2-6; D gene ambiguous. The CDR3 spans 12 residues. V was clipped by 4 bases and J by 3 bases, with 4 bases between them. From germline, CDR1 is SQVTM and CDR2 ANQGSEA. CDR3 coding DNA: TGCAGCGTTGTCAGTGGGGCCAACGTCCTGACTTTC. The encoded protein is CSVVSGANVLTF.

V gene TRBV6-1 combines with J gene TRBJ1-2, with 11 bases aligning to TRBD1. J lost 8 bases, V lost 6 bases, and 11 bases had no gene match. Germline CDR1 MNHNS, CDR2 SASEGT. The CDR3 has 15 residues. The CDR3 is CASRDTGTGGSGYTF. The CDR3 DNA follows: TGTGCCAGCAGGGACACCGGGACAGGGGGAAGCGGCTACACCTTC.

This chain connects TRBV6-4 to TRBJ2-7; TRBD2 matches at 9 bases. The V gene's germline CDR1 is MRHNA and CDR2 SNTAGT. V gave up 4 bases and J gave up 4 bases; unmatched junction bases: 5. The CDR3 runs 14 residues. The CDR3 spells CASSATSGSYEQYF. As DNA, the CDR3 is TGTGCCAGCAGTGCGACTAGCGGAAGTTACGAGCAGTACTTC.